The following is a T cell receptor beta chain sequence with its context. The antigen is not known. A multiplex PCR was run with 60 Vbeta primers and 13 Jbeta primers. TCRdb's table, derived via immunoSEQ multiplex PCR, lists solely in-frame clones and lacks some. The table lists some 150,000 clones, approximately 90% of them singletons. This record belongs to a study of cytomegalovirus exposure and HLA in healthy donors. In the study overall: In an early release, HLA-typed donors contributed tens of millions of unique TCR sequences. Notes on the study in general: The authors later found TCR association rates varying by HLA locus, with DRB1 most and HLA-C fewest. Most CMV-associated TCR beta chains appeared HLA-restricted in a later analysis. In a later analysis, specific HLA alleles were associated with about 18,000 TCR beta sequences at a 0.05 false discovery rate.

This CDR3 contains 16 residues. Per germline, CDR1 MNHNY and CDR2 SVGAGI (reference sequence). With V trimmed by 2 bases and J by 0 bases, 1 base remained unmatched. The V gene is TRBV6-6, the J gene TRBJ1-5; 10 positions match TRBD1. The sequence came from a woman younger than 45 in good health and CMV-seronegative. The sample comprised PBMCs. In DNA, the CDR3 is TGTGCCAGCAGTTACAGGACAGGGGGTAGCAATCAGCCCCAGCATTTT. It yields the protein CASSYRTGGSNQPQHF.